The subject of this entry is one T cell receptor beta chain. The antigen remains undetermined. The entry originates in a study of early T cells in non-severe SARS-CoV-2 infection. The wider study: Sequencing used unsorted whole-blood bulk RNA, so chains lack pairing.

Individual cDNA molecules received unique molecular identifiers. Via MiXCR, TCRdb re-called the 5' RACE reads, giving one row per CDR3 protein. The table records tens of thousands of distinct CDR3 sequences, roughly 9% of them present only once. Study observations and caveats: Matching results from VDJdb favored anti-spike CD8 responses, leaving private and CD4 specificities undetected.

The V gene's germline CDR1 is GTSNPN and CDR2 SVGIG (reference sequence). This CDR3 has 13 amino acids. Trimming removed 1 base from V and 4 bases from J, with 11 bases in between. Material: whole blood, obtained at baseline. The receptor's source is an adult who was a healthcare worker with PCR-confirmed SARS-CoV-2 infection or an uninfected control (not recorded which). This chain connects TRBV30 to TRBJ2-7; D is uncertain. CDR3 in amino acids: CAWSAPSKYEQYF. The CDR3 DNA reads as TGTGCCTGGAGTGCTCCCTCCAAATACGAGCAGTACTTC.